The T cell receptor (beta chain) described here comes from a study of shared clonotypes between healthy human individuals. V shed 4 bases, J shed 6 bases, and the junction held 10 bases outside the gene matches. The germline CDR1 and CDR2 sequences are MDHEN and SYDVKM. CDR3 length: 16 amino acids. This clone was observed a handful of times. Method: immunoSEQ multiplex PCR; TCRdb's copy keeps in-frame clones and lacks some. The sample gives over 1.4 million clones, roughly 96% of which show up once; roughly 1.2% is in the top ten. The V call is TRBV28, the J call TRBJ2-2; TRBD2 agrees at 8 bases. This receptor was taken from a man aged 25-45 years in good health. The sequencing sample was made of naive CD4+ T cells sorted from blood. Subset meaning: CD45RA+ positively selected. In nucleotides, the CDR3 is TGTGCCAGCAGTTCCACCAAAGCGGGAGCTCCCGGGGAGCTGTTTTTT. Translation: CASSSTKAGAPGELFF.